These T cell receptor beta chains were read from a single sample in a study of cytomegalovirus exposure and HLA in healthy donors. Some clones are missing from TCRdb's copy, which holds only in-frame ones; the method was immunoSEQ multiplex PCR. The sample shows roughly 190,000 clones, over 65% of them seen only once. The sequencing input was PBMCs. The source is a woman in her forties or fifties in good health and CMV-seropositive. Each CDR3 is given with its conserved first and last residue. D genes are given only for firm matches. Where a row states a size, it is once, few, many or the class of an expanded clone; other rows omit it.

clone size: -
J gene: TRBJ1-5
V gene: TRBV7-7
D gene: -
CDR3 protein: CASSARQFGNQPQHF
CDR3 DNA: TGTGCTAGCAGCGCCCGACAGTTTGGCAATCAGCCCCAGCATTTT

clone size: few
J gene: TRBJ1-5
V gene: TRBV2
D gene: -
CDR3 protein: CASSVGVLSNQPQHF
CDR3 DNA: TGTGCCAGCAGTGTCGGGGTTCTGAGCAATCAGCCCCAGCATTTT

clone size: -
J gene: TRBJ1-2
V gene: TRBV6-4
D gene: TRBD1
CDR3 protein: CASSWGQGDGYTF
CDR3 DNA: TGTGCCAGCAGTTGGGGACAGGGGGACGGCTACACCTTC

clone size: -
J gene: TRBJ2-1
V gene: TRBV10-3
D gene: TRBD1
CDR3 protein: CAISERAGTGGGEQFF
CDR3 DNA: TGTGCCATCAGTGAGAGGGCCGGGACAGGGGGTGGTGAGCAGTTCTTC

clone size: few
J gene: TRBJ1-1
V gene: TRBV5-1
D gene: -
CDR3 protein: CASSLYQGTEAFF
CDR3 DNA: TGCGCCAGCAGCTTGTACCAGGGCACTGAAGCTTTCTTT

clone size: once
J gene: TRBJ2-5
V gene: TRBV7-9
D gene: -
CDR3 protein: CASSLGEGGKETQYF
CDR3 DNA: TGTGCCAGCAGCCTCGGGGAAGGCGGCAAAGAGACCCAGTACTTC

clone size: -
J gene: TRBJ2-3
V gene: TRBV27
D gene: -
CDR3 protein: CASSPKRDTQYF
CDR3 DNA: TGTGCCAGCAGTCCAAAGCGGGATACGCAGTATTTT

clone size: -
J gene: TRBJ2-2
V gene: TRBV5-1
D gene: TRBD1
CDR3 protein: CASSTDRVNTGELFF
CDR3 DNA: TGCGCCAGCAGCACGGACAGGGTGAACACCGGGGAGCTGTTTTTT

clone size: -
J gene: TRBJ2-1
V gene: TRBV6-6
D gene: -
CDR3 protein: CASSYAGGRSNEQFF
CDR3 DNA: TGTGCCAGCAGTTACGCGGGCGGGCGGAGTAATGAGCAGTTCTTC

clone size: few
J gene: TRBJ2-3
V gene: TRBV2
D gene: TRBD2
CDR3 protein: CASSDGGMSTDTQYF
CDR3 DNA: TGTGCCAGCAGTGACGGGGGGATGAGCACAGATACGCAGTATTTT

clone size: -
J gene: TRBJ2-5
V gene: TRBV10-2
D gene: TRBD2
CDR3 protein: CASDSDRAGGETQYF
CDR3 DNA: TGCGCCAGCGATTCGGATCGAGCGGGGGGGGAGACCCAGTACTTC

clone size: -
J gene: TRBJ1-2
V gene: TRBV28
D gene: -
CDR3 protein: CASRDNYGYTF
CDR3 DNA: TGTGCCAGCCGGGATAACTATGGCTACACCTTC

clone size: -
J gene: TRBJ2-3
V gene: TRBV10-3
D gene: -
CDR3 protein: CAISVFLLEGTRTDTQYF
CDR3 DNA: TGTGCCATCAGTGTTTTTTTGTTAGAGGGAACCAGGACAGATACGCAGTATTTT

clone size: -
J gene: TRBJ2-5
V gene: TRBV2
D gene: TRBD1
CDR3 protein: CASRMGTGGQETQYF
CDR3 DNA: TGTGCCAGCAGAATGGGGACAGGGGGCCAAGAGACCCAGTACTTC

clone size: -
J gene: TRBJ2-1
V gene: TRBV19
D gene: TRBD1
CDR3 protein: CASSIPTGQGWHEQFF
CDR3 DNA: TGTGCCAGTAGTATACCTACTGGACAGGGCTGGCATGAGCAGTTCTTC

clone size: -
J gene: TRBJ2-5
V gene: TRBV7-2
D gene: TRBD1
CDR3 protein: CASSLGDRDEETQYF
CDR3 DNA: TGTGCCAGCAGCTTAGGGGACAGGGACGAAGAGACCCAGTACTTC

clone size: -
J gene: TRBJ1-1
V gene: TRBV7-2
D gene: -
CDR3 protein: CASSFTWGGNTEAFF
CDR3 DNA: TGTGCCAGCAGCTTTACCTGGGGAGGCAACACTGAAGCTTTCTTT

clone size: -
J gene: TRBJ2-5
V gene: TRBV9
D gene: TRBD2
CDR3 protein: CASSERGVQETQYF
CDR3 DNA: TGTGCCAGCAGCGAGCGGGGGGTCCAAGAGACCCAGTACTTC

clone size: -
J gene: TRBJ1-1
V gene: TRBV4-3
D gene: -
CDR3 protein: CASSHGGGNTEAFF
CDR3 DNA: TGCGCCAGCAGCCACGGAGGAGGGAACACTGAAGCTTTCTTT

clone size: once
J gene: TRBJ2-1
V gene: TRBV28
D gene: TRBD1
CDR3 protein: CASSHQGARRYNEQFF
CDR3 DNA: TGTGCCAGCAGTCACCAGGGGGCCCGACGTTACAATGAGCAGTTCTTC

clone size: -
J gene: TRBJ2-7
V gene: TRBV4-3
D gene: TRBD1
CDR3 protein: CASSPGQGVSYEQYF
CDR3 DNA: TGCGCCAGCAGCCCGGGACAGGGGGTCTCCTACGAGCAGTACTTC

clone size: -
J gene: TRBJ1-2
V gene: TRBV5-1
D gene: TRBD1
CDR3 protein: CASSFIGGGDGYTF
CDR3 DNA: TGCGCCAGCAGCTTTATAGGGGGCGGGGATGGCTACACCTTC

clone size: once
J gene: TRBJ2-3
V gene: TRBV5-1
D gene: TRBD2
CDR3 protein: CASNERGGSDTQYF
CDR3 DNA: TGCGCCAGCAATGAGCGGGGGGGATCAGATACGCAGTATTTT

clone size: -
J gene: TRBJ2-2
V gene: TRBV5-4
D gene: -
CDR3 protein: CASSSPGPLNTGELFF
CDR3 DNA: TGTGCCAGCAGCTCCCCAGGGCCGCTTAACACCGGGGAGCTGTTTTTT

clone size: -
J gene: TRBJ1-1
V gene: TRBV2
D gene: -
CDR3 protein: CASRALPNTEAFF
CDR3 DNA: TGTGCCAGCCGAGCCCTGCCGAACACTGAAGCTTTCTTT

clone size: -
J gene: TRBJ1-3
V gene: TRBV12-5
D gene: -
CDR3 protein: CASGSGSSGNTIYF
CDR3 DNA: TGTGCTAGTGGTTCTGGCAGCTCTGGAAACACCATATATTTT

clone size: -
J gene: TRBJ1-4
V gene: TRBV12-5
D gene: TRBD1
CDR3 protein: CATRDRGSPYDNEKLFF
CDR3 DNA: TGTGCTACCAGGGACAGGGGCTCCCCCTACGATAATGAAAAACTGTTTTTT